The 28 T cell receptor beta chains presented below share a single source sample, sequenced in a study of identical twins. TCRdb processed the 5' RACE reads anew with MiXCR; each CDR3 protein has one entry. In the table there are around 220,000 distinct CDR3 sequences, 8% to 11% of which are singletons. The sample consisted of memory T cells sorted from blood. All receptors derive from a man aged 50 to 59 in good health.

Ten or more counts support this clonotype. This sequence joins TRBV5-1 and TRBJ2-3, with TRBD2 matching over 13 bases. The CDR3 spans 16 residues. Germline V lookup: CDR1 SGHRS, CDR2 YFSETQ. J lost 1 base, V lost 3 bases, and 2 bases had no gene match. The CDR3 nucleotides read TGCGCCAGCAGCTGGGGGACTAGCGGGGGCACAGATACGCAGTATTTT. Its translation is CASSWGTSGGTDTQYF. Drawing the rest from reference TRBV5-1 and TRBJ2-3, the complete variable domain is KAGVTQTPRYLIKTRGQQVTLSCSPISGHRSVSWYQQTPGQGLQFLFEYFSETQRNKGNFPGRFSGRQFSNSRSEMNVSTLELGDSALYLCASSWGTSGGTDTQYFGPGTRLTVL.

This clonotype was seen more than once but under ten times. The chain recombines TRBV4-1 with TRBJ1-3, with 10 bases fitting TRBD1. Germline V gene data show CDR1 as MGHRA and CDR2 as YSYEKL. The CDR3 spans 15 residues. Unmatched junction bases numbered 8, after V lost 8 bases and J lost 4 bases. The CDR3 reads CASLRQGQGGNTIYF. Written as DNA, the CDR3 is TGCGCCAGCCTCCGGCAGGGACAGGGGGGAAACACCATATATTTT.

V is TRBV19 and J is TRBJ1-3, with D possibly matching TRBD1 (5 bases). The germline gives CDR1 LNHDA, CDR2 SQIVND (reference sequence). The CDR3 covers 13 residues. Between the trimmed V and J ends, which lost 10 bases and 1 base, there was a span of 11 bases. CDR3 protein: CATADMSGNTIYF. CDR3 in DNA: TGTGCCACCGCGGACATGTCTGGAAACACCATATATTTT.

This clonotype has ten or more counts. The rearrangement joins TRBV6-5 to TRBJ1-4, with 9 bases that match TRBD1. The germline V gene encodes CDR1 MNHEY and CDR2 SVGAGI. V was pared by 4 bases and J by 7 bases, with 7 bases of the junction left unmatched. The CDR3 sequence is 15 residues long. The CDR3 DNA reads TGTGCCAGCAGTTCCGGGACAGGGCCCTTTGAAAAACTGTTTTTT. As protein: CASSSGTGPFEKLFF.

This clonotype was counted at least ten times. The chain links TRBV2 to TRBJ2-7; maybe TRBD2 (5 bases). From germline, CDR1 is SNHLY and CDR2 FYNNEI. The V end lost 7 bases, the J end lost 7 bases, and 20 bases lay between the germline ends. This CDR3 comprises 14 residues. The DNA for the CDR3 is TGTGCCAGCAATACTAACGGGATCTCAGGAGAGCAGTACTTC. Translation gives CASNTNGISGEQYF.

The rearrangement links TRBV10-3 to TRBJ2-6; D may be TRBD2 (5 bases). V was pared by 0 bases and J by 0 bases, with 18 bases between. The CDR3 runs to 20 residues. CDR1 and CDR2 from the germline V gene are ENHRY and SYGVKD. In nucleotides, the CDR3 is TGTGCCATCAGTGAGTCGATGGTCCCGGAGAGGGCCTCTGGGGCCAACGTCCTGACTTTC. It yields the protein CAISESMVPERASGANVLTF.

The sample holds many counts of this clonotype. V is TRBV7-9 and J is TRBJ2-3; no firm D call. Trimming pared 1 base from V and 1 base from J, leaving 9 bases between. Germline CDR1 is SEHNR and CDR2 is FQNEAQ (reference sequence). The CDR3 length is 15 residues. CDR3 loop: CASSLGQPGTDTQYF. As DNA, the CDR3 is TGTGCCAGCAGCTTAGGTCAACCAGGCACAGATACGCAGTATTTT.

This clonotype has ten or more counts. The chain couples TRBV27 to TRBJ2-3; the D gene is possibly TRBD1 (5 bases). The CDR3 spans 14 residues. The V end lost 2 bases, the J end lost 7 bases, and 13 bases lay between the germline ends. The germline V gene has CDR1 MNHEY and CDR2 SMNVEV (reference sequence). The CDR3 loop reads CASSLQVGPYTQYF. The CDR3 nucleotides read TGTGCCAGCAGTTTACAAGTGGGGCCTTATACGCAGTATTTT.

The chain is built from TRBV3-1 and TRBJ1-4; maybe TRBD1 (6 bases). Between the trimmed V and J ends, which lost 7 bases and 16 bases, there was a span of 22 bases. The V gene's germline CDR1 is LGHDT and CDR2 YNNKEL (reference sequence). The CDR3 spans 13 residues. CDR3 sequence: CASTRGKQGIQFF. In DNA form, the CDR3 reads TGTGCCAGCACCCGTGGGAAACAGGGAATTCAGTTTTTT.

V and J are TRBV14 and TRBJ2-3; 7 bases align to TRBD2. With 1 base clipped from V and 7 bases from J, the junction kept 5 bases outside the gene matches. In germline, CDR1 is SGHDN, CDR2 FVKESK. The CDR3 has 14 residues. The CDR3 DNA reads TGTGCCAGCAGCCAAGGAGCGGGAAGCCATACGCAGTATTTT. It yields the protein CASSQGAGSHTQYF.

This clonotype was counted many times. This chain joins TRBV4-1 and TRBJ2-7, with no clear D. CDR3 length: 17 amino acids. The ends were cut back, 1 base at V and 0 bases at J, with 16 bases in the middle. Germline values: CDR1 MGHRA, CDR2 YSYEKL. CDR3 DNA: TGCGCCAGCAGCCAAGCGGGCATGCGTCAACTCTCCTACGAGCAGTACTTC. This encodes CASSQAGMRQLSYEQYF.

This clonotype was recorded at least ten times. The chain uses TRBV28 and TRBJ1-6; 8 nucleotides agree with TRBD1. Unmatched junction bases numbered 5, after V lost 2 bases and J lost 5 bases. CDR1 MDHEN and CDR2 SYDVKM come from the germline V gene. The CDR3 length is 16 residues. The CDR3 loop is CASSLRRTGNNSPLHF. DNA of the CDR3: TGTGCCAGCAGTTTACGACGGACAGGGAATAATTCACCCCTCCACTTT.

Written as DNA, the CDR3 is TGTGCCAGCAGTGCCCTTGGAACAGATACGCAGTATTTT. It encodes CASSALGTDTQYF. V and J are TRBV6-2 or TRBV6-3 and TRBJ2-3; D is undetermined. Germline CDR1 and CDR2: MNHEY and SVGEGT. The V end was cut by 5 bases, the J end by 3 bases, with 9 bases between. The CDR3 has 13 amino acids.

The chain joins TRBV5-6 to TRBJ2-7, with 7 bases lining up with TRBD1. The CDR3 runs to 14 residues. The V gene's germline CDR1 is SGHDT and CDR2 YYEEEE. The V gene end was trimmed by 3 bases and the J gene end by 3 bases; junction bases not matched to a gene: 6. The CDR3 sequence: CASSYGQAGYEQYF. CDR3 nucleotide sequence: TGTGCCAGCAGCTACGGACAGGCCGGCTACGAGCAGTACTTC.

The chain employs TRBV20-1 and TRBJ2-7, with no clear D. Germline assignment: CDR1 DFQATT and CDR2 SNEGSKA (reference sequence). CDR3 size: 14 residues. V was cut by 2 bases and J by 0 bases, with 11 bases left in between. CDR3 bases: TGCAGTGCTAGACCCTGGACGGACTCCTACGAGCAGTACTTC. Its protein is CSARPWTDSYEQYF.

This clonotype came up many times. J is TRBJ2-7 and V is TRBV6-2 or TRBV6-3, with 10 bases identical to TRBD2. This CDR3 has 18 residues. Germline V gives CDR1 MNHEY, CDR2 SVGEGT. Trimming removed 5 bases from V and 7 bases from J; junction bases left unmatched: 20. The CDR3 region has the DNA TGTGCCAGCAGTACCCGACAACGGGCTAGCGGGAGAGCGTGGGAGCAGTACTTC. As protein: CASSTRQRASGRAWEQYF.

The rearrangement uses TRBV20-1 and TRBJ2-2; TRBD2 matches 12 bases. V lost 3 bases and J lost 2; bases outside the gene matches: 7. The CDR3 has 17 amino acids. The germline gives CDR1 DFQATT, CDR2 SNEGSKA (reference sequence). CDR3 sequence (DNA): TGCAGTGCTAGTCGACTAGCGGGAGAGAGTAACACCGGGGAGCTGTTTTTT. Protein sequence: CSASRLAGESNTGELFF.

This clonotype was recorded many times. This chain links TRBV7-2 with TRBJ2-5; the match to TRBD1 covers 11 bases. The V gene end was trimmed by 6 bases and the J gene end by 5 bases; junction bases not matched to a gene: 5. The V gene's germline CDR1 is SGHTA and CDR2 FQGNSA. The CDR3 runs to 14 residues. This CDR3 reads CASRGTGGRETQYF. Here the CDR3 DNA reads TGTGCCAGCAGGGGGACAGGGGGGCGGGAGACCCAGTACTTC.

This clonotype was counted ten times or more. The rearrangement uses TRBV10-3 and TRBJ2-5; maybe TRBD2 (5 bases). The CDR3 has 15 amino acids. The ends were cut back, 0 bases at V and 1 base at J, with 9 bases in the middle. Germline-derived CDR1 and CDR2 are ENHRY and SYGVKD. The CDR3 coding sequence is TGTGCCATCAGTGAGTCTTTTACTAGCCAAGAGACCCAGTACTTC. Encoded protein: CAISESFTSQETQYF.

The rearrangement uses TRBV20-1 and TRBJ1-1, with a possible D match to TRBD1 (5 bases). Trimming cost V 2 bases and J 3 bases, with 13 bases left between them. CDR1 and CDR2 (germline): DFQATT, SNEGSKA (reference sequence). This CDR3 region has 14 residues. CDR3 in DNA: TGCAGTGCTAGACTTGCAGGGACGGACACTGAAGCTTTCTTT. Its protein is CSARLAGTDTEAFF.

The chain recombines TRBV2 with TRBJ2-7; unclear D gene. V was pared by 4 bases and J by 0 bases, with 10 bases between. This CDR3 has 14 residues. Germline CDR1 reads SNHLY; CDR2 reads FYNNEI. Here the CDR3 reads CASSGRQSSYEQYF. For the CDR3, the DNA is TGTGCCAGCAGTGGGCGCCAAAGCTCCTACGAGCAGTACTTC.

There are many counts of this clonotype. The chain uses TRBV12-3 or TRBV12-4 and TRBJ2-5; D gene ambiguous. Trimming shortened V by 5 bases and J by 5 bases, and 12 bases separated the two germline ends. The CDR3 totals 13 residues. In DNA, the CDR3 is TGTGCCAGCAGTCACCGGAACGGGGAGACCCAGTACTTC. Protein sequence: CASSHRNGETQYF.

The gene calls are TRBV20-1 and TRBJ2-5; D unclear. V lost 5 bases to trimming and J lost 3 bases, with 7 bases between them. CDR1 and CDR2 from the germline V gene are DFQATT and SNEGSKA (reference sequence). This CDR3 has 11 residues. CDR3 coding DNA: TGCAGTGCTCCGGCCAAAGAGACCCAGTACTTC. Amino acids: CSAPAKETQYF.

This clonotype showed up many times. The chain employs TRBV4-1 and TRBJ1-6; D remains ambiguous. V lost 4 bases and J lost 0, with 10 bases in between. In germline, CDR1 is MGHRA, CDR2 YSYEKL. This CDR3 has 16 amino acids. For the CDR3, the DNA is TGCGCCAGCAGCCGCGGATCGAGCTCCTATAATTCACCCCTCCACTTT. Its translation is CASSRGSSSYNSPLHF.

A few counts support this clonotype. The chain is built from TRBV29-1 and TRBJ2-3; D is possibly TRBD1 or TRBD2 (5 bases each). This CDR3 spans 12 amino acids. V lost 3 bases to trimming and J lost 9 bases, with 13 bases between them. The germline V gene has CDR1 SQVTM and CDR2 ANQGSEA. CDR3 DNA sequence: TGCAGCGTTGATAAGACTCGGGGCACGCAGTATTTT. It translates to CSVDKTRGTQYF.

This clonotype was found many times. The rearrangement links TRBV5-1 to TRBJ1-3, with TRBD1 matching over 8 bases. The length of the CDR3 is 16 residues. The V gene's germline CDR1 is SGHRS and CDR2 YFSETQ. The V gene end was trimmed by 4 bases and the J gene end by 0 bases; junction bases not matched to a gene: 6. CDR3 bases: TGCGCCAGCAGCGACGCGGGACAGGCCTCTGGAAACACCATATATTTT. It codes for CASSDAGQASGNTIYF.

The chain joins TRBV9 to TRBJ2-2; D gene ambiguous. This CDR3 contains 14 residues. Per the germline V gene, CDR1 is SGDLS and CDR2 is YYNGEE. Trimming took 0 bases from V and 4 from J, leaving 7 bases between them. CDR3 sequence reads: CASSVARITGELFF. CDR3 DNA: TGTGCCAGCAGCGTAGCCAGGATCACCGGGGAGCTGTTTTTT.

The sample holds many counts of this clonotype. V is TRBV2 and J is TRBJ2-1; D is uncertain. The germline V and J ends were trimmed by 0 bases and 0 bases, with 9 bases remaining between them. The length of the CDR3 is 16 residues. The germline CDR1 and CDR2 sequences are SNHLY and FYNNEI. CDR3: CASSEARAVSYNEQFF. The CDR3 DNA reads TGTGCCAGCAGTGAAGCGCGCGCGGTCTCCTACAATGAGCAGTTCTTC.